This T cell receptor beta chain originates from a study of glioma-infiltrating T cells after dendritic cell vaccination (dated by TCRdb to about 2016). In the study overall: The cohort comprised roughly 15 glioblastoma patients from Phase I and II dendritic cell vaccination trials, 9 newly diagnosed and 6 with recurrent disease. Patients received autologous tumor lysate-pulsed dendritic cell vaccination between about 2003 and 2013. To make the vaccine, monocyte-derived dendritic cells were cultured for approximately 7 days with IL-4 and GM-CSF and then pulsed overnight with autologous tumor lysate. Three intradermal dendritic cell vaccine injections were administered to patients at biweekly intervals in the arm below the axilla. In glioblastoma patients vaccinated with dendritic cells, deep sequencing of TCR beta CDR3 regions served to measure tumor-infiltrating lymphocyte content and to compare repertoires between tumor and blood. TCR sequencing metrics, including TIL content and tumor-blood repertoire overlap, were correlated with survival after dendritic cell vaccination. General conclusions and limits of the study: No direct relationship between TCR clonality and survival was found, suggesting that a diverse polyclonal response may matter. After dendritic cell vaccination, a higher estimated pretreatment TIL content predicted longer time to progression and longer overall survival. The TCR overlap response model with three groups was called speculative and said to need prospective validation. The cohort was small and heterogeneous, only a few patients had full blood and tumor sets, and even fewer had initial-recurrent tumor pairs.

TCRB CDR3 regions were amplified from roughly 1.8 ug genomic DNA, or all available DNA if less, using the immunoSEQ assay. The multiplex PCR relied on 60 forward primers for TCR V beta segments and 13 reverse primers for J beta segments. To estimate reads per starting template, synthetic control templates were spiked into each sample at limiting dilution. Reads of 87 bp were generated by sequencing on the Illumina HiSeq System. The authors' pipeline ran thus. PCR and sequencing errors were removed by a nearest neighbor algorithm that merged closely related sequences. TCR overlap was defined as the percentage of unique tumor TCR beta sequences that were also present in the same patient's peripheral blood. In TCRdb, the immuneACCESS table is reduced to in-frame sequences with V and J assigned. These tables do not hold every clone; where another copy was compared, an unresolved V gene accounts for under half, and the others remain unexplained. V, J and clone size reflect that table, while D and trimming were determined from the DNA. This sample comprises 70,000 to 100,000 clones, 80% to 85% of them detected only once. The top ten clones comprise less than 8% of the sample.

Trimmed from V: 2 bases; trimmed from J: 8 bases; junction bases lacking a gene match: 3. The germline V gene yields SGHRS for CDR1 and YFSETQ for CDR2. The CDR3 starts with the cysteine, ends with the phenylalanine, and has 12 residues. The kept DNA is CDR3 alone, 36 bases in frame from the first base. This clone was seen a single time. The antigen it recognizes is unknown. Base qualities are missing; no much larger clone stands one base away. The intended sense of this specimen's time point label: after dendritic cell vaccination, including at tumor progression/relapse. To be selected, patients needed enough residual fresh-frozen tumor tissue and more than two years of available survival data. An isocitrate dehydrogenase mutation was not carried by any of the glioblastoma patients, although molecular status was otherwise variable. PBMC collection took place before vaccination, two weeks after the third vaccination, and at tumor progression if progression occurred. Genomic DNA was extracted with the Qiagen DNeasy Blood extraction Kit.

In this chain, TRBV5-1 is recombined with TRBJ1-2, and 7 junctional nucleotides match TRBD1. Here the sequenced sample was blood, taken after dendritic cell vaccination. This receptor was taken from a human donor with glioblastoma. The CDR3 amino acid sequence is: CASSFAGGGYTF. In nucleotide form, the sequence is TGCGCCAGCAGCTTTGCAGGGGGAGGCTACACCTTC. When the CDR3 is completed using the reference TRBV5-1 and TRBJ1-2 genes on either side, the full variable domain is KAGVTQTPRYLIKTRGQQVTLSCSPISGHRSVSWYQQTPGQGLQFLFEYFSETQRNKGNFPGRFSGRQFSNSRSEMNVSTLELGDSALYLCASSFAGGGYTFGSGTRLTVV.